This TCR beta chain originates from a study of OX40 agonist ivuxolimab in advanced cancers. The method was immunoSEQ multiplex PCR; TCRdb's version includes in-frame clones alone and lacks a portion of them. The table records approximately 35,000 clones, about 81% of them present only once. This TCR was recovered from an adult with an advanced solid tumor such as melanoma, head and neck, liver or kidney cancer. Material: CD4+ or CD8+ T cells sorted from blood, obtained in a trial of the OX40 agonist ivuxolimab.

For the CDR3, the DNA is TGCGCCAGCAGCTTGGAACCTGACGCCTACAATGAGCAGTTCTTC. Encoded protein: CASSLEPDAYNEQFF. The rearrangement joins TRBV5-1 to TRBJ2-1; D is undetermined. The CDR3 length is 15 residues. Trimming pared 0 bases from V and 2 bases from J, leaving 9 bases between. Germline loops: CDR1 SGHRS, CDR2 YFSETQ.